The 23 T cell receptor beta chains below come from one sample, sequenced in a study of response to subunit inactivated influenza vaccine. One entry per CDR3 protein, called by TCRdb with MiXCR from the RT-PCR reads. The sample holds a few hundred thousand distinct CDR3 sequences, less than 15% seen once. The material sequenced was PBMCs from blood, taken about 12 days after vaccination. The receptors here all came from a man aged 50 to 59 who received an inactivated influenza vaccine.

This clonotype has at least ten counts. The CDR3 is CASSLDTGSTGELFF. The CDR3 region has the DNA TGTGCCAGCAGCTTGGATACAGGGAGTACCGGGGAGCTGTTTTTT. This chain links TRBV7-2 with TRBJ2-2, with D possibly TRBD1 on 6 matching bases. This CDR3 has 15 amino acids. Germline V gene data show CDR1 as SGHTA and CDR2 as FQGNSA. Trimming shortened V by 3 bases and J by 5 bases, and 13 bases separated the two germline ends.

The sample holds a few counts of this clonotype. The V and J genes are TRBV6-1 and TRBJ1-2; D remains unclear. Trimming pared 6 bases from V and 3 bases from J, leaving 11 bases between. Germline V gives CDR1 MNHNS, CDR2 SASEGT. The CDR3 has 13 amino acids. The CDR3 DNA reads TGTGCCAGCAGGCCTAACACCGACTATGGCTACACCTTC. It specifies CASRPNTDYGYTF.

As to this clonotype: It may be a read error: a sequence one base away is much more abundant. This sequence joins TRBV6-1 and TRBJ2-3; the D gene could be TRBD1 or TRBD2 (5 bases each). V lost 6 bases and J lost 4, with 17 bases in between. This CDR3 has 15 residues. The V gene's germline CDR1 is MNHNS and CDR2 SASEGT. In nucleotides, the CDR3 is TGTGCCAGCAGCCACGGGGCGGGTATCTCAGATACGCAGTATTTT. This codes for CASSHGAGISDTQYF.

The table lists this clonotype with many counts. The chain carries TRBV7-2 and TRBJ2-1; TRBD2 aligns across 9 bases. The ends lost 5 bases at V and 2 bases at J; junction bases unmatched: 4. Germline V gene lookup returns CDR1 SGHTA and CDR2 FQGNSA. The CDR3 has 15 residues. The CDR3 coding sequence is TGTGCCAGCAGCAAAGCGGGAGGTCCCTACAATGAGCAGTTCTTC. It codes for CASSKAGGPYNEQFF.

This clonotype was picked up a small number of times. Germline is not matched at one junction end, which may reflect a read error. CDR3 sequence reads: CASSYGDRVVF. Written as DNA, the CDR3 is TGTGCCAGCAGCTACGGAGACAGGGTGGTTTTT. This sequence joins TRBV7-2 and TRBJ1-4; 7 nucleotides align to TRBD1. The CDR3 has 11 amino acids. Germline CDR1 reads SGHTA; CDR2 reads FQGNSA.

This clonotype occurred a few times. The chain has TRBV20-1 and TRBJ2-5, with 9 bases fitting TRBD2. Germline V gene sequence: CDR1 DFQATT, CDR2 SNEGSKA (reference sequence). The CDR3 contains 15 residues. V lost 4 bases, J lost 5 bases, and 11 bases stayed unmatched. Written as DNA, the CDR3 is TGCAGTGCTACTGAGACTAGCGGACTCGCGGAGACCCAGTACTTC. This codes for CSATETSGLAETQYF.

In this sample, this clonotype turned up a few times. The genes are TRBV3-1 and TRBJ2-7, with unresolved D. The CDR3 has 15 residues. Trimming left V 0 bases short and J 2 bases short, with 11 bases between. Germline CDR1 reads LGHDT; CDR2 reads YNNKEL (reference sequence). CDR3 sequence (DNA): TGTGCCAGCAGCCAAGATTTTCAGAGAGCCTACGAGCAGTACTTC. Translating it yields CASSQDFQRAYEQYF.

This clonotype occurred a few times. The chain recombines TRBV6-1 with TRBJ2-1, with 9 nucleotides matching TRBD2. The V segment lost 6 bases and the J segment 4 bases; nucleotides outside the gene matches: 7. Germline V CDR1 and CDR2: MNHNS, SASEGT. The CDR3 has 15 amino acids. As DNA, the CDR3 is TGTGCCAGCAGCCCGTCGGCGGGAGGGTACAATGAGCAGTTCTTC. Translated, it gives CASSPSAGGYNEQFF.

In this sample, this clonotype turned up a few times. This chain uses TRBV5-5 with TRBJ1-5; no firm D call. With 6 bases removed from V and 2 bases from J, the gap between germline ends came to 15 bases. Germline-derived CDR1 and CDR2 are SGHKS and YYEKEE (reference sequence). The CDR3 spans 15 residues. CDR3 protein: CASTEDYSGNQPQHF. CDR3 in DNA: TGTGCCAGCACCGAGGACTATTCGGGCAATCAGCCCCAGCATTTT.

V usage is TRBV20-1 and J usage is TRBJ2-5; D perhaps matches TRBD1 (5 bases). V was pared by 6 bases and J by 5 bases, with 13 bases between. This CDR3 comprises 12 residues. Germline V lookup: CDR1 DFQATT, CDR2 SNEGSKA (reference sequence). Written as DNA, the CDR3 is TGCAGTGCCGCCTTAGGGGCGGAGACCCAGTACTTC. Amino acids: CSAALGAETQYF.

The rearrangement uses TRBV11-2 and TRBJ2-5, with D possibly being TRBD2 (6 bases). Germline V gene sequence: CDR1 SGHAT, CDR2 FQNNGV. The CDR3 spans 17 residues. Trimming stripped 0 bases from V and 0 bases from J, with 14 bases between. In DNA form, the CDR3 reads TGTGCCAGCAGCTTAGATTATAGCGGAGCGTACCAAGAGACCCAGTACTTC. It yields the protein CASSLDYSGAYQETQYF. Using reference TRBV11-2 and TRBJ2-5 for the parts outside the CDR3, the full variable domain is EAGVAQSPRYKIIEKRQSVAFWCNPISGHATLYWYQQILGQGPKLLIQFQNNGVVDDSQLPKDRFSAERLKGVDSTLKIQPAKLEDSAVYLCASSLDYSGAYQETQYFGPGTRLLVL.

The rearrangement joins TRBV2 to TRBJ2-7; possible D gene TRBD2, 7 bases. Per the germline V gene, CDR1 is SNHLY and CDR2 is FYNNEI. This CDR3 contains 15 residues. Trimming pared 6 bases from V and 2 bases from J, leaving 17 bases between. The CDR3 loop is CASSLRGGRPYEQYF. As DNA, the CDR3 is TGTGCCAGCAGCCTGAGGGGGGGCAGACCCTACGAGCAGTACTTC. Full variable domain (rest looked up from reference TRBV2 and TRBJ2-7): EPEVTQTPSHQVTQMGQEVILRCVPISNHLYFYWYRQILGQKVEFLVSFYNNEISEKSEIFDDQFSVERPDGSNFTLKIRSTKLEDSAMYFCASSLRGGRPYEQYFGPGTRLTVT.

In this sample, this clonotype turned up a few times. This chain links TRBV15 with TRBJ2-7; 8 nucleotides align to TRBD1. Per the germline V gene, CDR1 is LNHNV and CDR2 is YYDKDF (reference sequence). The CDR3 runs to 15 residues. V shed 0 bases, J shed 5 bases, and the junction held 6 bases outside the gene matches. The DNA for the CDR3 is TGTGCCACCAGCAGAGATTTCCAGGGGGCCCACGAGCAGTACTTC. Amino acid sequence: CATSRDFQGAHEQYF. The whole variable domain, filled in from reference TRBV15 and TRBJ2-7, reads DAMVIQNPRYQVTQFGKPVTLSCSQTLNHNVMYWYQQKSSQAPKLLFHYYDKDFNNEADTPDNFQSRRPNTSFCFLDIRSPGLGDTAMYLCATSRDFQGAHEQYFGPGTRLTVT.

This clonotype was recorded many times. The V and J genes are TRBV5-1 and TRBJ2-1; tentative D call: TRBD2 (6 bases). Trimming took off 4 bases at V and 5 bases at J, with 10 bases between the two ends. Germline CDR1 reads SGHRS; CDR2 reads YFSETQ. The CDR3 runs 13 residues. This CDR3 reads CASSVTRNNEQFF. The CDR3 DNA reads TGCGCCAGCAGCGTGACTAGGAACAATGAGCAGTTCTTC. Supplemented by reference TRBV5-1 and TRBJ2-1, the full variable domain reads KAGVTQTPRYLIKTRGQQVTLSCSPISGHRSVSWYQQTPGQGLQFLFEYFSETQRNKGNFPGRFSGRQFSNSRSEMNVSTLELGDSALYLCASSVTRNNEQFFGPGTRLTVL.

V is TRBV29-1 and J is TRBJ2-7, with no clear D. CDR1 is SQVTM and CDR2 is ANQGSEA in the germline V gene. Deletions cut 4 bases from V and 6 bases from J, with 19 bases between. CDR3 length equals 14 residues. The CDR3 sequence is CSVGTGRRSSEQYF. DNA of the CDR3: TGCAGCGTTGGGACCGGACGCCGAAGCAGCGAGCAGTACTTC.

This rearrangement joins TRBV5-5 to TRBJ2-1; 7 nucleotides line up with TRBD1. V lost 0 bases and J lost 5; bases outside the gene matches: 5. Germline CDR1 SGHKS, CDR2 YYEKEE (reference sequence). This CDR3 has 15 residues. The CDR3 region has the DNA TGTGCCAGCAGCTTGGACAGGGGCCCGGACAATGAGCAGTTCTTC. This encodes CASSLDRGPDNEQFF.

The chain couples TRBV20-1 to TRBJ1-3; D is undetermined. V lost 5 bases, J lost 2 bases, and 4 bases lay in between. Germline CDR1 reads DFQATT; CDR2 reads SNEGSKA (reference sequence). The CDR3 sequence is 11 residues long. The chain's CDR3 is CSAWTGNTIYF. CDR3 DNA: TGCAGTGCTTGGACTGGAAACACCATATATTTT.

With respect to this clonotype: Mismatch with germline at one junction end may stem from a read error. The chain has TRBV5-1 and TRBJ2-7; D may be TRBD2 (5 bases). Germline loops: CDR1 SGHRS, CDR2 YFSETQ. This CDR3 has 14 amino acids. CDR3 loop: CASSSTGTGYEQYF. The CDR3 DNA is TGTGCCAGCAGCTCGACGGGAACCGGCTACGAGCAGTACTTC. Combining the CDR3 with reference TRBV5-1 and TRBJ2-7 gives the whole variable domain KAGVTQTPRYLIKTRGQQVTLSCSPISGHRSVSWYQQTPGQGLQFLFEYFSETQRNKGNFPGRFSGRQFSNSRSEMNVSTLELGDSALYLCASSSTGTGYEQYFGPGTRLTVT.

A few counts support this clonotype. The rearrangement uses TRBV24-1 and TRBJ2-3; a weak D match, TRBD1 (5 bases). The CDR3 consists of 14 residues. CDR1 is KGHDR and CDR2 is SFDVKD in the germline V gene. V shed 5 bases and J shed 3 bases, with 11 bases lying between them. Written as DNA, the CDR3 is TGTGCCACCAGTGTTTGGGCAGGGACAGATACGCAGTATTTT. Translation: CATSVWAGTDTQYF.

This clonotype turned up a few times. The chain joins TRBV29-1 to TRBJ1-2, with unresolved D. Germline V lookup: CDR1 SQVTM, CDR2 ANQGSEA. This CDR3 has 14 amino acids. Trimming took off 3 bases at V and 8 bases at J, with 19 bases between the two ends. CDR3 sequence (DNA): TGCAGCGTTGACGGTGGTGGCATCCAAAGGGGCTACACCTTC. It yields the protein CSVDGGGIQRGYTF.

This rearrangement joins TRBV7-3 to TRBJ2-3; D call uncertain. V was clipped by 5 bases and J by 1 base, with 7 bases between them. The CDR3 runs 13 residues. Germline assignment: CDR1 SGHTA and CDR2 FQGTGA. This CDR3 reads CASSRGRTDTQYF. The CDR3 coding sequence is TGTGCCAGCAGCCGAGGCCGCACAGATACGCAGTATTTT.

This clonotype was observed a handful of times. The CDR3 loop reads CASSYSSGEPQETQYF. As DNA, the CDR3 is TGTGCCAGCAGTTACTCGTCTGGGGAACCGCAGGAGACCCAGTACTTC. V and J are TRBV6-5 and TRBJ2-5; no clear D gene. V was clipped by 0 bases and J by 5 bases, with 16 bases between them. Germline V gene lookup returns CDR1 MNHEY and CDR2 SVGAGI. The CDR3 totals 16 residues.

This rearrangement joins TRBV6-4 to TRBJ2-3; 8 positions match TRBD2. J was trimmed by 3 bases and V by 7 bases; bases with no gene match: 12. Germline values: CDR1 MRHNA, CDR2 SNTAGT. There are 16 residues in the CDR3. CDR3 in amino acids: CASKERGSGVTDTQYF. CDR3 in DNA: TGTGCCAGCAAAGAGCGGGGGTCCGGAGTAACAGATACGCAGTATTTT.